What follows are 15 T cell receptor beta chains derived from one specimen sequenced in a study of tumor and adjacent non-tumor tissue in lung cancer. Three rounds of nested PCR, following a modified ARM-PCR protocol, produced the TCRbeta library. TCRdb reprocessed the multiplex PCR reads via MiXCR and lists one record per CDR3 protein. The sample lists approximately 120,000 distinct CDR3 sequences; 50% to 70% were seen once. This sample's RNA came from whole unsorted tissue. This non-tumor lung sample came from over 3 cm beyond the tumor edge. The specimen was distant non-tumor lung tissue. The receptor source for this set is a man in his 60s with non-small cell lung cancer.

This clonotype was detected only a few times. This may be a read error: a much more frequent sequence differs by one nucleotide. V is TRBV6-5 and J is TRBJ1-1; 9 bases are a match to TRBD1. CDR1 is MNHEY, CDR2 SVGAGI, per germline. The CDR3 sequence is 14 residues long. V gave up 10 bases and J gave up 3 bases; unmatched junction bases: 9. The CDR3: CANRDRASYTEAFF. As DNA, the CDR3 is TGTGCCAACAGGGACAGGGCTTCGTACACTGAAGCTTTCTTT.

This clonotype has ten or more counts. The chain links TRBV5-4 to TRBJ1-4; TRBD1 matches at 7 bases. This CDR3 spans 14 amino acids. V shed 2 bases and J 8 bases; nucleotides not matched to a gene: 6. Per the germline V gene, CDR1 is SGHNT and CDR2 is YYREEE (reference sequence). The DNA for the CDR3 is TGTGCCAGCAGCTTAGGGGGCGTAAGGGAAAAACTGTTTTTT. It specifies CASSLGGVREKLFF.

CDR3 sequence: CASSQDPTGTAREELFF. Written as DNA, the CDR3 is TGCGCCAGCAGCCAAGATCCTACCGGAACCGCGAGAGAGGAGCTGTTTTTT. J is TRBJ2-2 and V is TRBV4-3; D ambiguous. CDR1 and CDR2 (germline): LGHNA, YSLEER. This CDR3 contains 17 residues. The V end was cut by 0 bases, the J end by 10 bases, with 21 bases between.

This clonotype has ten or more counts. The V and J genes are TRBV28 and TRBJ2-7; 11 positions agree with TRBD2. Germline values: CDR1 MDHEN, CDR2 SYDVKM. CDR3 length equals 21 residues. J gave up 1 base and V 4 bases, and 21 bases lay outside the gene matches. Written as DNA, the CDR3 is TGTGCCAGCAGTTCCCCCAGGCCTTCTACTAGCGGGAGTATTGGATCCTACGAGCAGTACTTC. Translating gives CASSSPRPSTSGSIGSYEQYF.

About this clonotype: Being one base from a much bigger clone, this may be a read error. The chain carries TRBV28 and TRBJ2-7, with TRBD1 matching over 7 bases. Germline CDR1 reads MDHEN; CDR2 reads SYDVKM. This CDR3 region has 14 residues. CDR3 nucleotide sequence: TGTGCCAGCAGTTTACGACAGGGTTCCTACGAGCAGCACTTC. It is translated as CASSLRQGSYEQHF.

Notes on this clonotype: A read error may account for a junction end that differs from germline. This rearrangement joins TRBV6-2 or TRBV6-3 to TRBJ2-4; the D is unclear. The V gene's germline CDR1 is MNHEY and CDR2 SVGEGT. The CDR3 contains 17 residues. CDR3 nucleotides: TGTGTCAGCAGTTACTCGAGAGGCCCCCTAGCCAAAAACATTCAGTACTTC. It is translated as CVSSYSRGPLAKNIQYF.

A remark on this clonotype: A junction end diverges from the germline sequence, so it may reflect a read error. The chain joins TRBV6-2 or TRBV6-3 to TRBJ2-5, with TRBD2 matching 9 bases. The CDR3 sequence is 18 residues long. Germline V lookup: CDR1 MNHEY, CDR2 SVGEGT. CDR3 residues: CASSIGTSTNPWRTTEYF. The DNA of the CDR3 is TGTGCCAGCAGCATCGGGACTAGCACCAACCCTTGGAGGACGACCGAGTACTTC.

As for this clonotype: At one end, the junction sequence differs from germline, possibly due to a read error. The gene calls are TRBV4-2 and TRBJ1-5; TRBD1 matches 9 bases. The CDR3 runs to 18 residues. Germline CDR1 is LGHNA and CDR2 is YNFKEQ. CDR3 DNA: TGTGCCAGCAGCCAAGACGAGGGACAGGGCTGTAGCAATCAACCCCAGCATTTT. Amino acids: CASSQDEGQGCSNQPQHF.

In its sample, this clonotype was seen many times. V usage is TRBV6-1 and J usage is TRBJ2-7; TRBD2 matches 16 bases. Germline V gene data show CDR1 as MNHNS and CDR2 as SASEGT. The length of the CDR3 is 18 residues. Losses at the gene ends were 6 bases for V and 3 bases for J; bases not matched to a gene: 11. The CDR3 loop is CASRKLGTSGGAGYEQYF. The DNA of the CDR3 is TGTGCCAGCAGGAAACTCGGGACTAGCGGGGGGGCCGGCTACGAGCAGTACTTC.

To note about this clonotype: Since no conserved phenylalanine or tryptophan closes the CDR3, a read error is the likely cause. This rearrangement joins TRBV10-3 to TRBJ2-1; TRBD1 might be the D (5 bases). The CDR3 consists of 16 residues. Trimming pared 7 bases from V and 2 bases from J, leaving 18 bases between. CDR1 ENHRY and CDR2 SYGVKD come from the germline V gene. The CDR3 reads CAITQGRPDPYNEQFL. Here the CDR3 DNA reads TGTGCCATCACGCAGGGCCGACCAGACCCCTACAATGAGCAGTTCTTA.

This clonotype has just one count. A read error may be the cause here, since a much bigger clone is one base away. The chain is built from TRBV24-1 and TRBJ2-1; D unclear. The CDR3 has 13 amino acids. The germline V gene has CDR1 KGHDR and CDR2 SFDVKD. Written as DNA, the CDR3 is TGTGCCACCAGTGATGACTTTAGCAATGAGCAGTTATTC. Protein sequence: CATSDDFSNEQLF.

As regards this clonotype: The junction and the germline gene differ at one end; a read error may be behind it. V and J are TRBV4-1 and TRBJ2-7; no clear D. CDR3 length: 13 residues. Germline V lookup: CDR1 MGHRA, CDR2 YSYEKL. In DNA form, the CDR3 reads TGCCCCAGCAGTCAAGACACCTTAGGCGAGCAGTACTTC. Amino acid sequence: CPSSQDTLGEQYF.

This clonotype was observed a handful of times. A single base separates this from a much larger clone, so it may be a read error. The CDR3 does not end in the conserved phenylalanine or tryptophan, so this is likely a read error. The chain recombines TRBV12-3 or TRBV12-4 with TRBJ2-1; D is undetermined. V was shortened by 6 bases and J by 5 bases, with 8 bases between the two germline ends. The CDR3 loop spans 12 amino acids. The CDR3 sequence is CASSRTNNEQFL. The CDR3 nucleotides are TGTGCCAGCAGCCGGACCAACAATGAGCAGTTCTTA.

This clonotype was seen many times. This chain connects TRBV29-1 to TRBJ2-7, with D possibly matching TRBD2 (6 bases). The length of the CDR3 is 13 residues. With 4 bases removed from V and 4 bases from J, the gap between germline ends came to 14 bases. Looked up from germline, CDR1 is SQVTM and CDR2 is ANQGSEA. The CDR3, as DNA: TGCAGCGTTGGGCAAGTTGGAGGGTACGAGCAGTACTTC. Its translation: CSVGQVGGYEQYF.

The table lists this clonotype with a count of one. Germline is not matched at one junction end, which may reflect a read error. J is TRBJ1-3 and V is TRBV5-6; no firm D call. Germline lookup yields CDR1 SGHDT and CDR2 YYEEEE. CDR3 length: 16 residues. For the CDR3, the DNA is TGTGCCAGCAGCTTGACCGGACCGTCCTCTGGTAACACCATATATTTT. Protein sequence: CASSLTGPSSGNTIYF. The full variable domain, in which reference TRBV5-6 and TRBJ1-3 provide the parts outside the CDR3, is DAGVTQSPTHLIKTRGQQVTLRCSPKSGHDTVSWYQQALGQGPQFIFQYYEEEERQRGNFPDRFSGHQFPNYSSELNVNALLLGDSALYLCASSLTGPSSGNTIYFGEGSWLTVV.